The text below deals with one T cell receptor (beta chain). Its antigen remains unknown. TCRdb's copy holds only in-frame clones and misses some; the assay was immunoSEQ multiplex PCR. The sample includes more than 90,000 clones, roughly 87% seen only once; the top ten take more than 15%. This record comes from a study of T cell responses to AZD1222 COVID-19 vaccine. General study points: The donors showed a predominance of white British ancestry and of females, with possible underestimation of clonal diversity.

The clonotype comes from an adult in good health. The sequenced sample was peripheral blood, obtained on day 0 of AZD1222 vaccination.

The CDR3 protein is CASSPQGSGQPQHF. The DNA of the CDR3 is TGTGCCAGCAGTCCTCAGGGATCTGGTCAGCCCCAGCATTTT. The chain employs TRBV6-5 and TRBJ1-5, with D possibly TRBD1 on 5 matching bases. The V end lost 5 bases, the J end lost 6 bases, and 14 bases lay between the germline ends. From germline, CDR1 is MNHEY and CDR2 SVGAGI. The CDR3 runs to 14 residues.